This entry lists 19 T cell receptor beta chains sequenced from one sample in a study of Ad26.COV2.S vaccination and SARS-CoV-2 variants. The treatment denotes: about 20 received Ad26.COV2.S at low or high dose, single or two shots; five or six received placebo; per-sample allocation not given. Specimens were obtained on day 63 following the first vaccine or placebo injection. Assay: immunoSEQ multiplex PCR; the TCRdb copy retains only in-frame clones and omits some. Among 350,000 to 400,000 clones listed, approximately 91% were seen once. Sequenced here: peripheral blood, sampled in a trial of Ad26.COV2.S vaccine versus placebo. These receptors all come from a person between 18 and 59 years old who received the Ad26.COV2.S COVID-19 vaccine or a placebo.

The CDR3 DNA reads as TGTGCCAGCAGTCGTAGGACAGGGTACGGCACTGAAGCTTTCTTT. Translation gives CASSRRTGYGTEAFF. V gene TRBV5-6 combines with J gene TRBJ1-1; 8 bases fit TRBD1. Germline trimming cut 5 bases from V and 4 bases from J; bases unmatched to any gene: 10. The CDR3 totals 15 residues. Looked up from germline, CDR1 is SGHDT and CDR2 is YYEEEE.

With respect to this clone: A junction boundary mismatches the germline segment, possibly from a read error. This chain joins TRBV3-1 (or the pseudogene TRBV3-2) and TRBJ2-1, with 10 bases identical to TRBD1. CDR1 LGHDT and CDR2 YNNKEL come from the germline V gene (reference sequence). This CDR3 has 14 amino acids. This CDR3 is CASTQGTGVSEQFF. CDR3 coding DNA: TGTGCCAGCACCCAAGGGACAGGGGTGAGTGAGCAGTTCTTC.

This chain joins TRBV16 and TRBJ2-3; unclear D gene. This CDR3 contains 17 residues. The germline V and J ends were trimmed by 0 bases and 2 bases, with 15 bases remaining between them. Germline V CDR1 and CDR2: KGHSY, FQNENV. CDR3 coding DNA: TGTGCCAGCAGCCAATCAGCGACCCTACCCTCCACAGATACGCAGTATTTT. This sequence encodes CASSQSATLPSTDTQYF.

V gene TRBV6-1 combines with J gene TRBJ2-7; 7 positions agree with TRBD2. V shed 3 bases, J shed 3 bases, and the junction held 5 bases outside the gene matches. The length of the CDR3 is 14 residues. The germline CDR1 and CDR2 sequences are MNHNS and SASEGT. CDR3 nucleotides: TGTGCCAGCAGTGAGGCGGGAGCCCACTACGAGCAGTACTTC. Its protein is CASSEAGAHYEQYF.

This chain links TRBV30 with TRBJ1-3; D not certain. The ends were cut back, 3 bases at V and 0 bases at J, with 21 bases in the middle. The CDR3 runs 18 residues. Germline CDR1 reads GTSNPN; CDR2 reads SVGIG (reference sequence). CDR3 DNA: TGTGCCTGGAGAATGGGCCTAGCAGGCGGGCCCTCTGGAAACACCATATATTTT. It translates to CAWRMGLAGGPSGNTIYF.

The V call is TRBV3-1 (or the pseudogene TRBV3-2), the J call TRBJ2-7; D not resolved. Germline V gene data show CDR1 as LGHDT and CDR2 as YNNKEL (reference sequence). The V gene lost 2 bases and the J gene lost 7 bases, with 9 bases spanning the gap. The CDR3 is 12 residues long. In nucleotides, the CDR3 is TGTGCCAGCAGCCAATCTGGCTGGGAGCAGTACTTC. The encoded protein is CASSQSGWEQYF.

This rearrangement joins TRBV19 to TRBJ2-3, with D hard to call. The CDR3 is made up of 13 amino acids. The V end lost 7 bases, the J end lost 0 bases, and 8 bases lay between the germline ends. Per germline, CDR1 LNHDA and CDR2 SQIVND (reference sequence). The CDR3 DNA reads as TGTGCCAGTAAGTCAGATAGCACAGATACGCAGTATTTT. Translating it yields CASKSDSTDTQYF. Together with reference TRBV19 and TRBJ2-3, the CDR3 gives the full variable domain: DGGITQSPKYLFRKEGQNVTLSCEQNLNHDAMYWYRQDPGQGLRLIYYSQIVNDFQKGDIAEGYSVSREKKESFPLTVTSAQKNPTAFYLCASKSDSTDTQYFGPGTRLTVL.

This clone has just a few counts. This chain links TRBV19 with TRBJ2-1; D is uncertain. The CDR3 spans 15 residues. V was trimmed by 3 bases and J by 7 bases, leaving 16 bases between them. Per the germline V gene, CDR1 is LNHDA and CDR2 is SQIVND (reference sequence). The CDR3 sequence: CASSIIGTLRNEQFF. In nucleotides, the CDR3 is TGTGCCAGTAGTATTATCGGTACTCTGAGGAATGAGCAGTTCTTC.

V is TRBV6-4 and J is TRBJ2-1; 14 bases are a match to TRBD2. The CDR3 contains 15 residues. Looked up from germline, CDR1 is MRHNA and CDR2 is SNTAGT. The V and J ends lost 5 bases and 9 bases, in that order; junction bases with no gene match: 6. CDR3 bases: TGTGCCAGCAGTCGACTAGCGGGAGGGGACGGTGAGCAGTTCTTC. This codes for CASSRLAGGDGEQFF.

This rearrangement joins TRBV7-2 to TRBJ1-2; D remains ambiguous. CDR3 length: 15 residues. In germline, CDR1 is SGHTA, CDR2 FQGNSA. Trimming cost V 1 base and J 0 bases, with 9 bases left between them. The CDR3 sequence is CASSLDRAANYGYTF. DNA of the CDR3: TGTGCCAGCAGCTTAGATCGGGCAGCTAACTATGGCTACACCTTC.

The CDR3 region has the DNA TGTGCCAGTAGTTCCCAAGAGACCCAGTACTTC. It encodes CASSSQETQYF. This chain links TRBV19 with TRBJ2-5; D unclear. The V gene lost 5 bases and the J gene lost 1 base, with 2 bases spanning the gap. The CDR3 is 11 residues long. Germline assignment: CDR1 LNHDA and CDR2 SQIVND (reference sequence).

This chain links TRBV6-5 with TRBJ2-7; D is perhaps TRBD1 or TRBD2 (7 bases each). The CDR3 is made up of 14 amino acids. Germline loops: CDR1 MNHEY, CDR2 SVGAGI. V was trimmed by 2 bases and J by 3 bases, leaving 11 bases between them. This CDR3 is CASSYGRGGYEQYF. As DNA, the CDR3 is TGTGCCAGCAGTTACGGCAGGGGGGGCTACGAGCAGTACTTC.

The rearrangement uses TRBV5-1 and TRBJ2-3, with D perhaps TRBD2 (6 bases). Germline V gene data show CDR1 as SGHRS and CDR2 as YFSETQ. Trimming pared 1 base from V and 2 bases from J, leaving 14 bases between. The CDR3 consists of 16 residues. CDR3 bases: TGCGCCAGCAGCTTGCTTGCCGGGAGCGTCACAGATACGCAGTATTTT. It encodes CASSLLAGSVTDTQYF.

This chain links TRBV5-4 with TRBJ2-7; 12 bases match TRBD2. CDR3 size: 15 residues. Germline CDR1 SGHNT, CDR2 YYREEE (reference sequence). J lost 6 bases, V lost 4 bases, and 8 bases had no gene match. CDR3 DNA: TGTGCCAGCAGCCCGACTAGCGGGAGTTGGGGCGAGCAGTACTTC. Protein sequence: CASSPTSGSWGEQYF.

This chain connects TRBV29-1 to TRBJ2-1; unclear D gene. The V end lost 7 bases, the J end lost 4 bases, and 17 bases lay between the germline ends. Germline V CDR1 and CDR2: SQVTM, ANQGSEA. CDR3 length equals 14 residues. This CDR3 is CSAKKVGPYNEQFF. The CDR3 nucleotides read TGCAGCGCAAAAAAGGTGGGTCCGTACAATGAGCAGTTCTTC.

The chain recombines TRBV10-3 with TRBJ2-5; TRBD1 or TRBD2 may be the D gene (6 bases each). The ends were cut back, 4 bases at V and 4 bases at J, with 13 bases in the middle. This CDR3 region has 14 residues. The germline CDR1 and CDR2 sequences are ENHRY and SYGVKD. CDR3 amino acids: CAISVPGARETQYF. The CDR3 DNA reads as TGTGCCATCAGTGTTCCGGGGGCCCGAGAGACCCAGTACTTC.

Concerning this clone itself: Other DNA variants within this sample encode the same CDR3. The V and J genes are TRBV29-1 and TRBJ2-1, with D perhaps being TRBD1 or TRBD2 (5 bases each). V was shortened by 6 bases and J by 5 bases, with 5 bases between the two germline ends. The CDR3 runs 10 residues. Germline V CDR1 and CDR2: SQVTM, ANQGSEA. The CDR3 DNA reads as TGCAGCGTGGGACACAATGAGCAGTTCTTC. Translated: CSVGHNEQFF.

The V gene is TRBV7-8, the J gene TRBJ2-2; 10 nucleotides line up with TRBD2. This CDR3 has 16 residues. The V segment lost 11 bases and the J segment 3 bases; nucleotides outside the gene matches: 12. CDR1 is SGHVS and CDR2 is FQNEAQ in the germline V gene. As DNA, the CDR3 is TGTGCCGGAGGCCGTCTAGCGGGAGAATACACCGGGGAGCTGTTTTTT. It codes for CAGGRLAGEYTGELFF.

CDR3 nucleotides: TGTGCCAGCAGTTATTCCGGGGGTAACACTGAAGCTTTCTTT. It is translated as CASSYSGGNTEAFF. V usage is TRBV6-1 and J usage is TRBJ1-1; possible D gene TRBD1, 5 bases. The CDR3 length is 14 residues. The V gene's germline CDR1 is MNHNS and CDR2 SASEGT. The V gene lost 5 bases and the J gene lost 2 bases, with 12 bases spanning the gap.